This is a list of T cell receptor beta chains from one sample in a study of OX40 agonist ivuxolimab in advanced cancers. The method was immunoSEQ multiplex PCR; TCRdb's version includes in-frame clones alone and lacks a portion of them. Here the sample spans 95,000 to 150,000 clones, 85% to 95% being singletons. Source: CD4+ or CD8+ T cells sorted from blood, taken in a trial of the OX40 agonist ivuxolimab. These TCRs come from an adult with an advanced solid tumor such as melanoma, head and neck, liver or kidney cancer. Each CDR3 is given with its conserved first and last residue. A D gene is named only where the DNA matches it firmly. Clone size is given for some rows only: seen once, a few or many times, or a class if the clone is expanded.

J: TRBJ1-4; size: .; V: TRBV4-1; D: TRBD1; CDR3: CASSQGVRGTGPNNEKLFF; DNA: TGCGCCAGCAGCCAAGGGGTTCGGGGGACAGGCCCTAATAATGAAAAACTGTTTTTT
J: TRBJ2-7; size: .; V: TRBV27; D: .; CDR3: CASSGGWPYEQYF; DNA: TGTGCCAGCAGTGGCGGGTGGCCCTACGAGCAGTACTTC
J: TRBJ1-1; size: .; V: TRBV28; D: TRBD1; CDR3: CRTTGRNTEAFF; DNA: TGCCGTACGACAGGGAGGAACACTGAAGCTTTCTTT
J: TRBJ2-7; size: .; V: TRBV5-4; D: .; CDR3: CASSLGGTESYEQYF; DNA: TGTGCCAGCAGCTTGGGGGGGACGGAGAGCTACGAGCAGTACTTC
J: TRBJ2-7; size: .; V: TRBV28; D: TRBD2; CDR3: CASSLGLAGGYEQYF; DNA: TGTGCCAGCAGTTTGGGACTAGCGGGGGGGTACGAGCAGTACTTC
J: TRBJ2-3; size: .; V: TRBV5-4; D: TRBD2; CDR3: CASSFLLAGFVDTQYF; DNA: TGTGCCAGCAGCTTCCTACTAGCGGGATTTGTTGATACGCAGTATTTT
J: TRBJ1-4; size: .; V: TRBV27; D: .; CDR3: CASRGAGWDEKLFF; DNA: TGTGCCAGCAGGGGGGCAGGGTGGGACGAAAAACTGTTTTTT
J: TRBJ1-1; size: .; V: TRBV18; D: .; CDR3: CATSFGGDTEAFF; DNA: TGTGCCACGTCTTTCGGGGGGGACACTGAAGCTTTCTTT
J: TRBJ2-3; size: once; V: TRBV19; D: .; CDR3: CASSNRGGSTDTQYF; DNA: TGTGCCAGTAGTAATCGAGGGGGAAGCACAGATACGCAGTATTTT
J: TRBJ1-5; size: .; V: TRBV18; D: .; CDR3: CASSPTNGEADQPQHF; DNA: TGTGCCAGCTCACCAACCAACGGGGAGGCAGATCAGCCCCAGCATTTT
J: TRBJ1-1; size: .; V: TRBV5-6; D: TRBD1; CDR3: CASSLAGTDHFTEAFF; DNA: TGTGCCAGCAGCTTGGCGGGGACAGACCACTTCACTGAAGCTTTCTTT
J: TRBJ1-1; size: .; V: TRBV30; D: .; CDR3: CAWSDGDALGAFF; DNA: TGTGCCTGGAGTGACGGCGACGCCCTAGGGGCTTTCTTT
J: TRBJ1-2; size: .; V: TRBV6-5; D: .; CDR3: CASSSPGFGYTF; DNA: TGTGCCAGCAGTTCCCCAGGGTTTGGCTACACCTTC
J: TRBJ1-3; size: .; V: TRBV28; D: TRBD1; CDR3: CASSRGYSGNTIYF; DNA: TGTGCCAGCAGCAGGGGGTACTCTGGAAACACCATATATTTT
J: TRBJ1-1; size: .; V: TRBV9; D: .; CDR3: CASSPPGQGMNTEAFF; DNA: TGTGCCAGCAGCCCCCCGGGACAAGGGATGAACACTGAAGCTTTCTTT
J: TRBJ1-5; size: .; V: TRBV27; D: .; CDR3: CASSLRSGNQPQHF; DNA: TGTGCCAGCAGTTTAAGATCCGGCAATCAGCCCCAGCATTTT
J: TRBJ1-1; size: .; V: TRBV28; D: .; CDR3: CASNPPGREGTEAFF; DNA: TGTGCCAGCAACCCACCCGGGAGGGAGGGCACTGAAGCTTTCTTT
J: TRBJ2-1; size: .; V: TRBV5-1; D: TRBD2; CDR3: CASSYGLAGLYNEQFF; DNA: TGCGCCAGCAGCTACGGACTAGCGGGGCTTTACAATGAGCAGTTCTTC
J: TRBJ2-7; size: .; V: TRBV11-3; D: .; CDR3: CASSQDSETYEQYF; DNA: TGTGCCAGCAGCCAAGACAGTGAAACCTACGAGCAGTACTTC
J: TRBJ1-2; size: .; V: TRBV5-1; D: .; CDR3: CASSLEAEANYGYTF; DNA: TGCGCCAGCAGCTTGGAGGCGGAAGCTAACTATGGCTACACCTTC
J: TRBJ2-1; size: .; V: TRBV20-1; D: TRBD1; CDR3: CSARGRQGEFF; DNA: TGCAGTGCTAGAGGTCGACAGGGTGAGTTCTTC
J: TRBJ1-5; size: .; V: TRBV19; D: .; CDR3: CASSTTGTISNQPQHF; DNA: TGTGCCAGTAGTACTACAGGGACGATTAGCAATCAGCCCCAGCATTTT
J: TRBJ2-2; size: .; V: TRBV19; D: TRBD1; CDR3: CASSIDFTPIPVRTGENTGELFF; DNA: TGTGCCAGTAGTATAGATTTCACCCCTATCCCGGTCCGGACAGGGGAGAACACCGGGGAGCTGTTTTTT
J: TRBJ1-1; size: .; V: TRBV9; D: .; CDR3: CASSPSRLLNTEAFF; DNA: TGTGCCAGCAGCCCGAGCCGGCTGCTGAACACTGAAGCTTTCTTT